The 27 T cell receptor beta chains listed next were all sequenced from one sample in a study of T cell responses to AZD1222 COVID-19 vaccine. Profiled with immunoSEQ multiplex PCR; TCRdb holds only in-frame clones, not every one. Of more than 95,000 clones listed, around 90% were seen once; the top ten hold 3.5%. Sequenced here: peripheral blood, sampled 28 days after the second AZD1222 dose. These receptors were obtained from an adult who received the AZD1222 COVID-19 vaccine.

Here the CDR3 reads CASSRGTTNEKLFF. In nucleotides, the CDR3 is TGTGCCAGCAGTAGGGGGACAACTAATGAAAAACTGTTTTTT. The chain joins TRBV3-1 (or the pseudogene TRBV3-2) to TRBJ1-4; a weak D match, TRBD1 (6 bases). Trimming took off 6 bases at V and 0 bases at J, with 8 bases between the two ends. The CDR3 spans 14 residues. CDR1 and CDR2 from the germline V gene are LGHDT and YNNKEL (reference sequence).

The chain employs TRBV11-2 and TRBJ1-2; D may be TRBD1 (5 bases). Germline V gene lookup returns CDR1 SGHAT and CDR2 FQNNGV. The V end was cut by 1 base, the J end by 3 bases, with 9 bases between. The CDR3 is 14 amino acids. This CDR3 is CASSLVGGDYGYTF. As DNA, the CDR3 is TGTGCCAGCAGCTTAGTTGGGGGGGACTATGGCTACACCTTC.

The chain links TRBV7-2 to TRBJ2-5, with a possible D match to TRBD2 (5 bases). The V end was cut by 8 bases, the J end by 5 bases, with 9 bases between. This CDR3 is 11 amino acids long. Looked up from germline, CDR1 is SGHTA and CDR2 is FQGNSA. The CDR3 here is CASQKRETQYF. CDR3 sequence (DNA): TGTGCCAGCCAAAAGCGGGAGACCCAGTACTTC.

The chain couples TRBV13 to TRBJ1-1, with a possible D match to TRBD1 (6 bases). Trimming took 1 base from V and 2 from J, leaving 8 bases between them. This CDR3 is built from 14 residues. Germline V CDR1 and CDR2: PRHDT, FYEKMQ (reference sequence). The chain's CDR3 is CASSLVQGNTEAFF. The CDR3 nucleotides are TGTGCCAGCAGCTTAGTACAGGGAAACACTGAAGCTTTCTTT.

The V and J genes are TRBV18 and TRBJ1-3; no definite D call. The CDR3 contains 17 residues. Germline assignment: CDR1 KGHSH and CDR2 LQKENI. The germline V and J ends were trimmed by 2 bases and 0 bases, with 14 bases remaining between them. The DNA of the CDR3 is TGTGCCAGCTCACCAAGAGGGCAGGCGAGCTCTGGAAACACCATATATTTT. Encoded protein: CASSPRGQASSGNTIYF.

The chain has TRBV12-3 or TRBV12-4 and TRBJ1-2, with unresolved D. V was clipped by 3 bases and J by 4 bases, with 9 bases between them. CDR3 size: 13 residues. DNA for the CDR3: TGTGCCAGCAGTTTGATGGGTCTCTATGGCTACACCTTC. This translates into CASSLMGLYGYTF.

The chain recombines TRBV11-1 with TRBJ2-7, with D possibly matching TRBD1 (5 bases). Germline V gene lookup returns CDR1 SGHAT and CDR2 FQDESV (reference sequence). There are 15 residues in the CDR3. Trimming pared 1 base from V and 4 bases from J, leaving 14 bases between. CDR3 nucleotides: TGTGCCAGCAGCTTAGTTGCTGATGGGGCTTACGAGCAGTACTTC. Its protein is CASSLVADGAYEQYF.

CDR3 sequence: CASSPTSTGTGELFF. The CDR3 nucleotides read TGTGCCAGCAGCCCCACTAGCACGGGCACCGGGGAGCTGTTTTTT. The J gene is TRBJ2-2, the V gene TRBV7-2; possibly TRBD2 for D (6 bases). Trimming took 5 bases from V and 4 from J, leaving 14 bases between them. The germline CDR1 and CDR2 sequences are SGHTA and FQGNSA. CDR3 length: 15 amino acids.

This chain uses TRBV9 with TRBJ1-4; D unresolved. The CDR3 sequence is 15 residues long. V dropped 4 bases and J dropped 0 bases, with 10 bases sitting between them. Germline CDR1 reads SGDLS; CDR2 reads YYNGEE. The DNA for the CDR3 is TGTGCCAGCAGCCCTCAATCCTCAACTAATGAAAAACTGTTTTTT. Amino acid sequence: CASSPQSSTNEKLFF.

The genes are TRBV28 and TRBJ1-2, with D hard to call. CDR1 is MDHEN, CDR2 SYDVKM, per germline. The V and J ends lost 5 bases and 9 bases respectively, with 16 bases between them. This CDR3 contains 13 residues. The CDR3 is CASSPTPEGRYTF. The CDR3 DNA reads TGTGCCAGCAGTCCAACGCCGGAGGGTCGCTACACCTTC.

The CDR3 sequence is CARLKGHRNYGYTF. DNA of the CDR3: TGTGCCAGACTCAAGGGACACAGGAACTATGGCTACACCTTC. The J gene is TRBJ1-2, the V gene TRBV28; perhaps TRBD1 as D (6 bases). This CDR3 spans 14 amino acids. Germline CDR1 reads MDHEN; CDR2 reads SYDVKM. Trimming stripped 9 bases from V and 2 bases from J, with 16 bases between.

The chain carries TRBV28 and TRBJ2-7; D is possibly TRBD2 (5 bases). Per germline, CDR1 MDHEN and CDR2 SYDVKM. The length of the CDR3 is 15 residues. V lost 1 base to trimming and J lost 5 bases, with 15 bases between them. CDR3 loop: CASSLSSDLLDEQYF. The DNA of the CDR3 is TGTGCCAGCAGTTTATCCTCGGACTTGCTGGACGAGCAGTACTTC. Together with reference TRBV28 and TRBJ2-7, the CDR3 gives the full variable domain: DVKVTQSSRYLVKRTGEKVFLECVQDMDHENMFWYRQDPGLGLRLIYFSYDVKMKEKGDIPEGYSVSREKKERFSLILESASTNQTSMYLCASSLSSDLLDEQYFGPGTRLTVT.

This chain links TRBV29-1 with TRBJ2-3; 9 nucleotides agree with TRBD2. The CDR3 consists of 18 residues. With V trimmed by 2 bases and J by 1 base, 13 bases remained unmatched. CDR1 and CDR2 from the germline V gene are SQVTM and ANQGSEA. The DNA for the CDR3 is TGCAGCGTTGAAAGGTTACGGAACGTAGCGGGAGGCACAGATACGCAGTATTTT. Its translation is CSVERLRNVAGGTDTQYF.

The chain employs TRBV6-1 and TRBJ2-3; 7 nucleotides agree with TRBD2. The CDR3 consists of 17 residues. Germline values: CDR1 MNHNS, CDR2 SASEGT. J gave up 2 bases and V 2 bases, and 10 bases lay outside the gene matches. The CDR3 coding sequence is TGTGCCAGCAGTGAATTCCCCGCTAGCGGCCCCACAGATACGCAGTATTTT. Translating it yields CASSEFPASGPTDTQYF.

Only one count was recorded for this clone. The chain links TRBV5-6 to TRBJ1-2; the D gene is possibly TRBD1 (5 bases). CDR1 and CDR2 (germline): SGHDT, YYEEEE. The V gene lost 0 bases and the J gene lost 6 bases, with 9 bases spanning the gap. CDR3 length equals 13 residues. The CDR3 sequence: CASSLGGGDGYTF. CDR3 sequence (DNA): TGTGCCAGCAGCTTGGGAGGAGGGGATGGCTACACCTTC.

V is TRBV7-6 and J is TRBJ1-4, with D possibly TRBD1 on 6 matching bases. This CDR3 is built from 17 residues. Germline loops: CDR1 SGHVS, CDR2 FNYEAQ. Trimming removed 5 bases at V and 0 bases at J, with 16 bases between. This CDR3 is CASSPQTGRTTNEKLFF. The CDR3 DNA reads TGTGCCAGCAGCCCCCAGACAGGACGGACAACTAATGAAAAACTGTTTTTT.

The chain joins TRBV4-3 to TRBJ2-7; 7 nucleotides agree with TRBD1. From germline, CDR1 is LGHNA and CDR2 YSLEER. With 0 bases clipped from V and 2 bases from J, the junction kept 10 bases outside the gene matches. The CDR3 runs 17 residues. CDR3 nucleotides: TGCGCCAGCAGCCAAGACTTAAGGACAGGTTCCACCTACGAGCAGTACTTC. Residues: CASSQDLRTGSTYEQYF.

The CDR3 sequence: CAWSLQDNEKLFF. The CDR3 DNA reads TGTGCCTGGAGTCTACAGGATAATGAAAAACTGTTTTTT. This chain joins TRBV30 and TRBJ1-4; perhaps TRBD1 as D (5 bases). Germline assignment: CDR1 GTSNPN and CDR2 SVGIG (reference sequence). The V and J ends lost 2 bases and 4 bases respectively, with 8 bases between them. The CDR3 consists of 13 residues.

The chain combines TRBV6-5 with TRBJ2-1; D is possibly TRBD2 (7 bases). CDR1 and CDR2 (germline): MNHEY, SVGAGI. The V and J ends lost 4 bases and 10 bases respectively, with 14 bases between them. The CDR3 totals 13 residues. This CDR3 is CASSWGGAREQFF. The CDR3 DNA reads as TGTGCCAGCAGTTGGGGGGGGGCACGGGAGCAGTTCTTC.

The chain couples TRBV19 to TRBJ2-7; 7 bases agree with TRBD1. The CDR3 spans 17 residues. With V trimmed by 4 bases and J by 3 bases, 15 bases remained unmatched. Looked up from germline, CDR1 is LNHDA and CDR2 is SQIVND (reference sequence). Here the CDR3 DNA reads TGTGCCAGTAGTACTCTTCCCGGACAGGAACCCTTCTACGAGCAGTACTTC. It is translated as CASSTLPGQEPFYEQYF.

This sequence joins TRBV7-2 and TRBJ2-2, with a weak D call TRBD1 (6 bases). V was pared by 2 bases and J by 5 bases, with 18 bases between. CDR3 length: 17 amino acids. Germline values: CDR1 SGHTA, CDR2 FQGNSA. The CDR3, as DNA: TGTGCCAGCAGCTTAAGGGTCTGGACAGAGGGGACCGGGGAGCTGTTTTTT. Its translation is CASSLRVWTEGTGELFF.

The V and J genes are TRBV29-1 and TRBJ2-3, with 8 bases that match TRBD2. The germline CDR1 and CDR2 sequences are SQVTM and ANQGSEA. The CDR3 has 17 amino acids. J was trimmed by 0 bases and V by 6 bases; bases with no gene match: 14. This CDR3 reads CSVTGTSGGVSTDTQYF. In nucleotides, the CDR3 is TGCAGCGTGACGGGGACTAGTGGGGGGGTGAGCACAGATACGCAGTATTTT.

The rearrangement uses TRBV25-1 and TRBJ2-7, with D uncertain. This CDR3 has 14 amino acids. CDR1 is MGHDK, CDR2 SYGVNS, per germline. V lost 10 bases to trimming and J lost 1 base, with 17 bases between them. In DNA, the CDR3 is TGTGCCACCGCCCCCCCTGGATCGTCCTACGAGCAGTACTTC. It specifies CATAPPGSSYEQYF.

The chain is built from TRBV27 and TRBJ2-3; D unresolved. The germline V and J ends were trimmed by 6 bases and 4 bases, with 11 bases remaining between them. This CDR3 is 13 amino acids long. Germline V gives CDR1 MNHEY, CDR2 SMNVEV (reference sequence). As DNA, the CDR3 is TGTGCCAGCAGCCCGTACAAGGCAGATACGCAGTATTTT. This codes for CASSPYKADTQYF.

The chain uses TRBV29-1 and TRBJ1-2; 10 positions agree with TRBD1. Germline V lookup: CDR1 SQVTM, CDR2 ANQGSEA. The CDR3 has 14 residues. The V and J ends lost 3 bases and 3 bases, in that order; junction bases with no gene match: 4. The CDR3 reads CSVDVGQGHYGYTF. The CDR3 DNA follows: TGCAGCGTTGATGTGGGACAGGGGCACTATGGCTACACCTTC.

The chain recombines TRBV12-3 or TRBV12-4 with TRBJ1-1; D remains unclear. The CDR3 is made up of 12 amino acids. V was cut by 3 bases and J by 5 bases, with 7 bases left in between. The CDR3 nucleotides read TGTGCCAGCAGTTTTTTGAGGACTGAAGCTTTCTTT. As protein: CASSFLRTEAFF.

The J gene is TRBJ2-7, the V gene TRBV27; D assignment may be TRBD1 or TRBD2 (6 bases each). The CDR3 consists of 15 residues. V was pared by 4 bases and J by 5 bases, with 18 bases between. Germline loops: CDR1 MNHEY, CDR2 SMNVEV (reference sequence). CDR3 region: CASSYSTSGGNEQYF. CDR3 DNA sequence: TGTGCCAGCAGTTACTCCACGTCCGGGGGCAACGAGCAGTACTTC.